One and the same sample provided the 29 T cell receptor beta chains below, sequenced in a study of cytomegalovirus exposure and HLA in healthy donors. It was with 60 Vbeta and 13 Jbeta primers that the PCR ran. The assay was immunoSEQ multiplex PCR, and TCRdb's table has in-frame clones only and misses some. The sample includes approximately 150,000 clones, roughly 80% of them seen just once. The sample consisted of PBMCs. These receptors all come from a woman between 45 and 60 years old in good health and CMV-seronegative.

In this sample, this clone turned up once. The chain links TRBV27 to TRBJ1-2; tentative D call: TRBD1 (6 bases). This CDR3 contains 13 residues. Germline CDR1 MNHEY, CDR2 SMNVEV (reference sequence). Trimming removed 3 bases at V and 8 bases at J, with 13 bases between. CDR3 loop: CASSFSRGEGYTF. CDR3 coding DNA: TGTGCCAGCAGTTTTTCCAGGGGAGAAGGCTACACCTTC.

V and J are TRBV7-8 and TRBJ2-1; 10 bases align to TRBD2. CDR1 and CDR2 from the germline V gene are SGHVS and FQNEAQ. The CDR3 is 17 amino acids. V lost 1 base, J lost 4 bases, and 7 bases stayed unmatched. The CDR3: CASSLGTSGTVYNEQFF. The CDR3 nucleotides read TGTGCCAGCAGCTTAGGGACTAGCGGAACCGTTTACAATGAGCAGTTCTTC.

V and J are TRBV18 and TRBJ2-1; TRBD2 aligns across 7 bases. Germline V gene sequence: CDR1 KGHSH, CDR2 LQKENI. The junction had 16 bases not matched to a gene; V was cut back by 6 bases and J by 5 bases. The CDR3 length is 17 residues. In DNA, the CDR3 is TGTGCCAGCTCTGGGAGCGGGATTGATCCAAAAAACAATGAGCAGTTCTTC. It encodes CASSGSGIDPKNNEQFF.

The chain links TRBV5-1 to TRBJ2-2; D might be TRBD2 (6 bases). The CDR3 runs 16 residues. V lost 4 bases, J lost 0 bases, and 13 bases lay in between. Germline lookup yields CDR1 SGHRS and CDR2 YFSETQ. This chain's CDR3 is CASSGPTGANTGELFF. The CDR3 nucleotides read TGCGCCAGCAGCGGACCAACGGGAGCGAACACCGGGGAGCTGTTTTTT.

The CDR3 DNA reads as TGTGCCAGCGAGGGAGTCGAGTCTGAAGCTTTCTTT. Its translation: CASEGVESEAFF. The J gene is TRBJ1-1, the V gene TRBV7-9; D not certain. The CDR3 length is 12 residues. Trimming removed 8 bases at V and 6 bases at J, with 13 bases between. Germline loops: CDR1 SEHNR, CDR2 FQNEAQ (reference sequence).

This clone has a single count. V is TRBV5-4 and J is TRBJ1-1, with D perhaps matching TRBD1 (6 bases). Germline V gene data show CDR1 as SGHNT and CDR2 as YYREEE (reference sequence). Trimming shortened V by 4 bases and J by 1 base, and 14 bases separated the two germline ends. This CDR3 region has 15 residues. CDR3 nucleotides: TGTGCCAGCAGCGGGGGTGGGGGACAGAACACTGAAGCTTTCTTT. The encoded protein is CASSGGGGQNTEAFF.

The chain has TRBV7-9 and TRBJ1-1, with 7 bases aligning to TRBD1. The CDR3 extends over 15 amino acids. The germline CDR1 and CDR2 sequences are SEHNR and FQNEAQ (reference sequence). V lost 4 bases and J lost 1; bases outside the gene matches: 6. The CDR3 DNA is TGTGCCAGCAGCTCACCTAGACAGGGGAACACTGAAGCTTTCTTT. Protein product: CASSSPRQGNTEAFF. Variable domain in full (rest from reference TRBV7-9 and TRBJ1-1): DTGVSQNPRHKITKRGQNVTFRCDPISEHNRLYWYRQTLGQGPEFLTYFQNEAQLEKSRLLSDRFSAERPKGSFSTLEIQRTEQGDSAMYLCASSSPRQGNTEAFFGQGTRLTVV.

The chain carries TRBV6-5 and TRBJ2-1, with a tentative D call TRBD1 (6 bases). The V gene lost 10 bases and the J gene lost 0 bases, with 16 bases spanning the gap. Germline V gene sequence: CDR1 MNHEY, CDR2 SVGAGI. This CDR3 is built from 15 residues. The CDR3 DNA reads TGTGCCACCCGTTGGGGGCACAGCTCCTACAATGAGCAGTTCTTC. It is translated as CATRWGHSSYNEQFF.

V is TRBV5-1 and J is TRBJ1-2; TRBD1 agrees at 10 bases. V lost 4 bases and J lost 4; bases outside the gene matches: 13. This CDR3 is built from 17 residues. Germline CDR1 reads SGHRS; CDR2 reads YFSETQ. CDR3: CASSETGGTTSSYGYTF. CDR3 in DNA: TGCGCCAGCAGCGAGACAGGGGGCACTACATCTTCCTATGGCTACACCTTC.

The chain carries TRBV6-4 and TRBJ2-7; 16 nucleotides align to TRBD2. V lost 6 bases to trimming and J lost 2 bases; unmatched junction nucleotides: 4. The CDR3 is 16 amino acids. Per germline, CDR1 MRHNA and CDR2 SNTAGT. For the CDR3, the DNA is TGTGCCAGCAGACGCGGGACTAGCGGGAGGGCCTACGAGCAGTACTTC. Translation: CASRRGTSGRAYEQYF.

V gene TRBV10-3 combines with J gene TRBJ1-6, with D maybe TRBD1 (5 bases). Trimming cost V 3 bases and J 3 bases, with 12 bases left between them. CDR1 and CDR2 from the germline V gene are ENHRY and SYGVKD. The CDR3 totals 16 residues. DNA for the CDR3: TGTGCCATCAGTGATGACAGCTCTAACTATAATTCACCCCTCCACTTT. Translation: CAISDDSSNYNSPLHF.

In DNA, the CDR3 is TGTGCCAGCAGCTTCGACAGGGCCGTCGGGGGCTACACCTTC. Encoded protein: CASSFDRAVGGYTF. The chain has TRBV11-2 and TRBJ1-2; TRBD1 aligns across 7 bases. Germline V gives CDR1 SGHAT, CDR2 FQNNGV. The CDR3 has 14 residues. Germline trimming cut 3 bases from V and 8 bases from J; bases unmatched to any gene: 9. Using reference TRBV11-2 and TRBJ1-2 for the parts outside the CDR3, the full variable domain is EAGVAQSPRYKIIEKRQSVAFWCNPISGHATLYWYQQILGQGPKLLIQFQNNGVVDDSQLPKDRFSAERLKGVDSTLKIQPAKLEDSAVYLCASSFDRAVGGYTFGSGTRLTVV.

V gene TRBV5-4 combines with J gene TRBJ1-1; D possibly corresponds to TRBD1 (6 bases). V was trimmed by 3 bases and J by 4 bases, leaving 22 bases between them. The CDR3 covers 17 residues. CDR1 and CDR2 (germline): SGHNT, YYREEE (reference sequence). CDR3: CASSSTSDSSRGTEAFF. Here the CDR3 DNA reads TGTGCCAGCAGCTCGACCTCGGACAGCTCCCGGGGCACTGAAGCTTTCTTT.

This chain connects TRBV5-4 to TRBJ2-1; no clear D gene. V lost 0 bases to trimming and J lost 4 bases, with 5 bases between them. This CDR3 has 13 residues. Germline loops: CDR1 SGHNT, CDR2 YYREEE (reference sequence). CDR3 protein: CASSLDGYNEQFF. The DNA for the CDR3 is TGTGCCAGCAGCTTGGACGGGTACAATGAGCAGTTCTTC.

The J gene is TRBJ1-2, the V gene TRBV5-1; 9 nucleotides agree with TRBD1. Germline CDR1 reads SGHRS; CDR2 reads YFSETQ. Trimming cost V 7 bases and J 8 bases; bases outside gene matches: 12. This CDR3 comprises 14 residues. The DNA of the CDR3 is TGCGCCAGCGGACTACCGGGACAGGGAAACGGCTACACCTTC. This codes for CASGLPGQGNGYTF.

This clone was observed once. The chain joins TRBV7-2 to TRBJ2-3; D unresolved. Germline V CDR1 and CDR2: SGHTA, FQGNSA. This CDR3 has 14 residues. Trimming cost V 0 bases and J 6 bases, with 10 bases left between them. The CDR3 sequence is CASSLAFESDTQYF. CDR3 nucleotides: TGTGCCAGCAGCTTAGCTTTTGAGTCCGATACGCAGTATTTT. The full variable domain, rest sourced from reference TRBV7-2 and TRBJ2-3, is GAGVSQSPSNKVTEKGKDVELRCDPISGHTALYWYRQSLGQGLEFLIYFQGNSAPDKSGLPSDRFSAERTGGSVSTLTIQRTQQEDSAVYLCASSLAFESDTQYFGPGTRLTVL.

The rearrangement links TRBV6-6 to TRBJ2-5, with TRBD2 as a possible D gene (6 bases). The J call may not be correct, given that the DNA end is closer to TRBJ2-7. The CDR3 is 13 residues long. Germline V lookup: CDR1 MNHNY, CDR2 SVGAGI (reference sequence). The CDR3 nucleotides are TGTGCCAGCAGTTACTTCAGGGAGGACGAGCAGTACTTC. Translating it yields CASSYFREDEQYF.

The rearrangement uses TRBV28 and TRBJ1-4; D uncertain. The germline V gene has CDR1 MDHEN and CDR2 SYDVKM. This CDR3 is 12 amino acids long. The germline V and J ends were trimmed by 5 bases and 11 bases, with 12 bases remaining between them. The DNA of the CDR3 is TGTGCCAGCAGTACTACGAATGGTAAACTGTTTTTT. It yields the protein CASSTTNGKLFF.

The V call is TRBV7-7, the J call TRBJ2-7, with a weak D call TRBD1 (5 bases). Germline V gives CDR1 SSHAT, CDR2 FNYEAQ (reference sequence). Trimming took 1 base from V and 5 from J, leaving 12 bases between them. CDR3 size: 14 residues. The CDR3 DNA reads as TGTGCCAGCAGCTTAGGGGCAGGGTCCGACGAGCAGTACTTC. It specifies CASSLGAGSDEQYF.

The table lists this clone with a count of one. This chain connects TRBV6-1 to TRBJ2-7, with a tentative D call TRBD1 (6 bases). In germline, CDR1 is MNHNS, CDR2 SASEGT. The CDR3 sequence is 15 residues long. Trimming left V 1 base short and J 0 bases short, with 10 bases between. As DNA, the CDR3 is TGTGCCAGCAGTGAAGGGACAGCAGTCTCCTACGAGCAGTACTTC. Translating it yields CASSEGTAVSYEQYF.

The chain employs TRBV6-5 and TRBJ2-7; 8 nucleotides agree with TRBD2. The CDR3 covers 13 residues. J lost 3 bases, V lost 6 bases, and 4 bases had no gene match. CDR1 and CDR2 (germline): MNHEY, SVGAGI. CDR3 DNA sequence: TGTGCCAGCAGCCCCAGCGGGAGCTACGAGCAGTACTTC. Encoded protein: CASSPSGSYEQYF.

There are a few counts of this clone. CDR3 amino acids: CASSLEGGVYTEAFF. The CDR3 bases are TGCGCCAGCAGCCTGGAGGGGGGGGTATACACTGAAGCTTTCTTT. The V call is TRBV5-1, the J call TRBJ1-1, with a possible D match to TRBD1 (6 bases). Germline V gives CDR1 SGHRS, CDR2 YFSETQ. The V gene lost 4 bases and the J gene lost 3 bases, with 16 bases spanning the gap. This CDR3 spans 15 amino acids. Together with reference TRBV5-1 and TRBJ1-1, the CDR3 gives the full variable domain: KAGVTQTPRYLIKTRGQQVTLSCSPISGHRSVSWYQQTPGQGLQFLFEYFSETQRNKGNFPGRFSGRQFSNSRSEMNVSTLELGDSALYLCASSLEGGVYTEAFFGQGTRLTVV.

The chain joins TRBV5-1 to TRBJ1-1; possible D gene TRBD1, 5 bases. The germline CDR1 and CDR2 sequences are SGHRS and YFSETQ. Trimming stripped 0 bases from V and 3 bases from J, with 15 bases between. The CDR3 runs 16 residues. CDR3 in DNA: TGCGCCAGCAGCTTGGGCTTTTGGCAGGGTGACACTGAAGCTTTCTTT. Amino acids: CASSLGFWQGDTEAFF.

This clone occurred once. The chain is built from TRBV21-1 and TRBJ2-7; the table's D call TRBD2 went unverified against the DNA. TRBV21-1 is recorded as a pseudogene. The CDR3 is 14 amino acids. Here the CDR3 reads CASSKAGSSYEQYF. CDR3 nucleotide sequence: TGTGCCAGCAGCAAAGCCGGGAGCTCCTACGAGCAGTACTTC.

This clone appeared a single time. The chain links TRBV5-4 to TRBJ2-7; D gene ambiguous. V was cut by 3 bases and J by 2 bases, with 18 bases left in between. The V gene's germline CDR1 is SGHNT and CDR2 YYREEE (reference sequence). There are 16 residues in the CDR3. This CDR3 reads CASSSQKSGLPYEQYF. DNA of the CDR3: TGTGCCAGCAGCTCCCAGAAGTCAGGCCTCCCCTACGAGCAGTACTTC.

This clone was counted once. This CDR3 reads CASSFRRTSGAYEQYF. CDR3 sequence (DNA): TGTGCCAGCAGCTTTCGACGGACTAGCGGGGCTTACGAGCAGTACTTC. The chain links TRBV5-4 to TRBJ2-7, with 12 bases fitting TRBD2. The trim removed 2 bases at V and 4 bases at J, leaving 7 bases unmatched. The CDR3 loop spans 16 amino acids. Germline CDR1 and CDR2: SGHNT and YYREEE (reference sequence).

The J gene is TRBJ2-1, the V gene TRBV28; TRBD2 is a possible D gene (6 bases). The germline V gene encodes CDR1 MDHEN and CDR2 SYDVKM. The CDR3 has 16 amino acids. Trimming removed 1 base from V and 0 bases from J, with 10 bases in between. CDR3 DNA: TGTGCCAGCAGTTTATTTGGCGGGGCCTCCTACAATGAGCAGTTCTTC. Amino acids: CASSLFGGASYNEQFF.

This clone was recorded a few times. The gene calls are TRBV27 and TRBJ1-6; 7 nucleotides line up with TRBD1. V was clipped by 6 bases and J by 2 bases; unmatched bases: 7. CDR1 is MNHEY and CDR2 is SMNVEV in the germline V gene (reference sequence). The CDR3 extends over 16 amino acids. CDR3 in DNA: TGTGCCAGCAGCCCCAAACAGGGGCCCTATAATTCACCCCTCCACTTT. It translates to CASSPKQGPYNSPLHF.

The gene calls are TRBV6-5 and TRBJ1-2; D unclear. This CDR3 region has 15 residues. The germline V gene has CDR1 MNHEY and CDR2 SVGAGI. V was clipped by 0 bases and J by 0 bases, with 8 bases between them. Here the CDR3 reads CASSYSRSPNYGYTF. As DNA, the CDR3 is TGTGCCAGCAGTTACTCGAGATCCCCTAACTATGGCTACACCTTC.